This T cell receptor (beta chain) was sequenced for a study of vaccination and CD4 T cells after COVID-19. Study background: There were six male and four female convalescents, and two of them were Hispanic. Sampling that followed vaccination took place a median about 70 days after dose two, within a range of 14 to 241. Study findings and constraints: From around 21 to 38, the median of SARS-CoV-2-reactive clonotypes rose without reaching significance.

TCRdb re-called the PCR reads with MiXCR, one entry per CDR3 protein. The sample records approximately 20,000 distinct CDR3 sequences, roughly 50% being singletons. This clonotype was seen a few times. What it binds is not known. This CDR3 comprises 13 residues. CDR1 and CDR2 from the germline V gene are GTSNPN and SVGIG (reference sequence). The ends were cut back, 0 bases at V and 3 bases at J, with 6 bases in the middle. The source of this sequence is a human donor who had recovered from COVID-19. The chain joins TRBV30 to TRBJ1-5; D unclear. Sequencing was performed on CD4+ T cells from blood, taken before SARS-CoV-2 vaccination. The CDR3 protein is CAWSVAVNQPQHF. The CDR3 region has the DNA TGTGCCTGGAGTGTTGCCGTCAATCAGCCCCAGCATTTT.